What follows is one T cell receptor (beta chain) and its context. V was trimmed by 4 bases and J by 2 bases, leaving 11 bases between them. CDR1 and CDR2 (germline): SEHNR, FQNEAQ (reference sequence). This CDR3 is built from 14 residues. Data came from immunoSEQ multiplex PCR; TCRdb stores just in-frame clones and leaves some out. Of fewer than 80,000 clones listed, about 87% were seen once; the top ten hold less than 0.65%. These data belong to a study of OX40 agonist ivuxolimab in advanced cancers. Background on the study: Patients' therapy was ivuxolimab, an antibody that acts as an agonist of OX40 (CD134). Administration of intravenous ivuxolimab to patients occurred every 2 weeks at 0.01 to 10 mg/kg. Patients treated during dose escalation were battling hepatocellular carcinoma, melanoma, renal cell or head and neck cancer. Eligibility rules accepted prior anti-PD-1, anti-PD-L1 or anti-CTLA-4 therapy, and around 38% had some.

Sequenced material: CD4+ or CD8+ T cells sorted from blood, taken in a trial of the OX40 agonist ivuxolimab. The V gene is TRBV7-9, the J gene TRBJ1-1, with D maybe TRBD1 (6 bases). The source is an adult with an advanced solid tumor such as melanoma, head and neck, liver or kidney cancer. CDR3 region: CASSSQQGNTEAFF. The CDR3 DNA reads as TGTGCCAGCAGCTCTCAACAGGGAAACACTGAAGCTTTCTTT.